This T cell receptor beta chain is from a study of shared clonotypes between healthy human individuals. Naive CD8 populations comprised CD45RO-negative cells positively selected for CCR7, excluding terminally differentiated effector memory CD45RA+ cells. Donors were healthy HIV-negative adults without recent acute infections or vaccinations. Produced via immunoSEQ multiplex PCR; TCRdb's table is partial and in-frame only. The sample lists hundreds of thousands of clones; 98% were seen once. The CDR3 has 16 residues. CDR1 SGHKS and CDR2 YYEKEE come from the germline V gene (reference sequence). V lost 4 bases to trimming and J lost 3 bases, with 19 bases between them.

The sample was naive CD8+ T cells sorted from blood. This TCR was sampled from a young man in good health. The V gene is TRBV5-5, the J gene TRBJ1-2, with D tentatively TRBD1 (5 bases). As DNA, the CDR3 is TGTGCCAGCAGCCCCCCGGGCTCAGGGCTATACTATGGCTACACCTTC. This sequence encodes CASSPPGSGLYYGYTF.